The text below deals with one T cell receptor beta chain. Its specificity is not known. This record comes from a study of blood T cells in healthy people across ages. In the study overall: Per every two T cells, about one barcoded beta molecule was captured by template switching. Whole-study results and caveats: Unknown CMV status may confound age-related changes in expanded clones. More naive CD4+ cells and higher diversity were found in long-lived than in aged donors.

Together with a sample-barcoded 5' primer, a J-beta primer mix was included in a second PCR lasting about 6 to 12 cycles. TCRdb redid the calling of the 5' RACE reads with MiXCR, one entry per CDR3 protein. The data show under 750,000 distinct CDR3 sequences, roughly 48% seen once. The germline V gene encodes CDR1 DFQATT and CDR2 SNEGSKA (reference sequence). J gave up 6 bases and V 6 bases, and 11 bases lay outside the gene matches. The CDR3 consists of 14 residues. V usage is TRBV20-1 and J usage is TRBJ1-1; 9 bases map to TRBD1. The receptor was derived from a man older than 75 in good health. Sequenced material: blood. CDR3 in amino acids: CSARMTRDRAEAFF. For the CDR3, the DNA is TGCAGTGCACGGATGACCCGGGACAGGGCTGAAGCTTTCTTT.